The clone carrying this T cell receptor beta chain was recorded many times. Its antigen is not known. Unmatched junction bases numbered 1, after V lost 1 base and J lost 1 base. Per the germline V gene, CDR1 is MGHDK and CDR2 is SYGVNS. CDR3 size: 15 residues. A universal primer site was created by template switching, with the cDNA bearing unique molecular identifiers. MiXCR was run by TCRdb on the 5' RACE reads, yielding one entry per CDR3 protein. The sample holds 250,000 or so distinct CDR3 sequences, roughly 8.7% seen once. The data were obtained in a study of identical twins. General study results and limits: Excess twin sharing in beta out-of-frame sequences was weaker. Compared with models, monozygotic twins showed more out-of-frame TCR alpha sharing.

This sample also appeared in a second study, on yellow fever vaccine responses in identical twins. That paper notes: After vaccination, twins' T cell response reportedly seemed partly convergent, partly personalized.

The clonotype comes from a woman younger than 30 in good health. The material sequenced was CD8+ T cells sorted from blood. The chain carries TRBV25-1 and TRBJ2-5; TRBD1 matches at 9 bases. CDR3: CASSELGQGQETQYF. Here the CDR3 DNA reads TGTGCCAGCAGTGAATTGGGACAGGGCCAAGAGACCCAGTACTTC.